Reported below is one T cell receptor (beta chain). The data originate from a study of CXCR3-negative and CXCR3-positive naive CD8 T cells. 5' RACE with UMI labels generated the TRB cDNA libraries. TCRdb reanalyzed the 5' RACE reads and collapses them to one entry per CDR3 protein, without DNA. Its listing shows 37,000 or so distinct CDR3 sequences. The CDR3 contains 15 residues. Germline CDR1 reads DFQATT; CDR2 reads SNEGSKA (reference sequence). The chain is built from TRBV20-1 and TRBJ2-7; TCRdb's D call, TRBD1, is unchecked because there is no DNA. The clonotype was recovered from a human donor in good health. Some clones in this sample may be carry-over from other donors' samples. Sequenced input: memory CD8+ T cells from blood. CDR3: CSARDGHILSYEQYF.